Listed below are T cell receptor beta chains from one sample, sequenced in a study of early T cells in non-severe SARS-CoV-2 infection. A single record per CDR3 protein comes from TCRdb applying MiXCR to the 5' RACE reads. The table shows 37,000 or so distinct CDR3 sequences, with approximately 5% occurring only once. Sequencing was carried out using whole blood. These receptors were collected from an adult who was a healthcare worker with PCR-confirmed SARS-CoV-2 infection or an uninfected control (not recorded which). CDR3s include the opening cysteine and the closing phenylalanine or tryptophan. A D gene is named only where the DNA matches it firmly. Clone sizes are given selectively: once, few, many, or a class where the clone is expanded.

>TRBV5-1|many|TRBJ1-1|-
CASSLNTNTEAFF
TGCGCCAGCAGCTTGAACACGAACACTGAAGCTTTCTTT
>TRBV30|-|TRBJ2-7|-
CAWSGSGDEQYF
TGTGCCTGGAGTGGATCCGGGGACGAGCAGTACTTC
>TRBV27|many|TRBJ1-3|-
CASSLGITENTIYF
TGTGCCAGCAGCTTAGGTATTACTGAAAACACCATATATTTT
>TRBV12-3/TRBV12-4|many|TRBJ2-1|-
CASSLGDSIYNEQFF
TGTGCCAGCAGTTTAGGTGATTCTATTTACAATGAGCAGTTCTTC
>TRBV20-1|many|TRBJ2-3|TRBD2
CSADPLLAETPTDTQYF
TGCAGTGCCGACCCCCTACTAGCGGAGACACCCACAGATACGCAGTATTTT
>TRBV5-1|-|TRBJ2-5|-
CASSFSPGEHETQYF
TGCGCCAGCAGCTTTTCGCCAGGGGAACATGAGACCCAGTACTTC
>TRBV6-6|many|TRBJ2-5|TRBD2
CASSRTSGRSETQYF
TGTGCCAGCAGTAGGACTAGCGGGAGGTCCGAGACCCAGTACTTC
>TRBV30|many|TRBJ2-4|-
CAGSGQRNIQYF
TGTGCCGGGTCTGGACAGCGAAACATTCAGTACTTC
>TRBV6-2/TRBV6-3|many|TRBJ2-7|-
CASGSYTGTPYEQYF
TGTGCCAGCGGCTCTTACACCGGGACACCCTACGAGCAGTACTTC
>TRBV7-2|many|TRBJ2-3|-
CASSFLTDTQYF
TGTGCCAGCAGCTTCCTCACAGATACGCAGTATTTT
>TRBV7-9|many|TRBJ1-4|TRBD1
CASSLGTGRRDEKLFF
TGTGCCAGCAGCTTGGGGACAGGGAGACGGGATGAAAAACTGTTTTTT
>TRBV2|-|TRBJ2-4|-
CASREGYIQYF
TGTGCCAGCAGGGAGGGGTACATTCAGTACTTC
>TRBV20-1|many|TRBJ2-1|TRBD2
CSALVRLAGGHNEQFF
TGCAGTGCTCTAGTACGACTAGCGGGAGGACACAATGAGCAGTTCTTC
>TRBV6-5|-|TRBJ1-1|TRBD1
CASSYQDRSGTEAFF
TGTGCCAGCAGTTACCAGGACAGGTCGGGCACTGAAGCTTTCTTT
>TRBV30|many|TRBJ2-2|TRBD1
CAWSTGDFTGELFF
TGTGCCTGGTCGACAGGGGATTTCACCGGGGAGCTGTTTTTT
>TRBV7-2|many|TRBJ2-5|-
CASSLAGGRETQYF
TGTGCCAGCAGCTTAGCTGGAGGTCGGGAGACCCAGTACTTC
>TRBV30|many|TRBJ1-2|TRBD1
CAWGRDRPGGYTF
TGTGCCTGGGGACGGGACAGGCCTGGCGGCTACACCTTC
>TRBV11-3|many|TRBJ2-1|-
CASSKYEQGLGNYNEQFF
TGTGCCAGCAGCAAATACGAGCAGGGGTTAGGGAACTACAATGAGCAGTTCTTC
>TRBV13|many|TRBJ1-1|-
CASSERLNEAFF
TGTGCCAGCAGCGAACGGCTGAACGAAGCTTTCTTT
>TRBV7-7|many|TRBJ2-5|-
CASSFGMQETQYF
TGTGCTAGCAGCTTTGGGATGCAAGAGACCCAGTACTTC
>TRBV7-9|many|TRBJ2-1|-
CASGETVYNEQFF
TGTGCCAGCGGCGAGACAGTGTACAATGAGCAGTTCTTC
>TRBV14|many|TRBJ2-7|TRBD2
CASSQGTSGRPYYEQYF
TGTGCCAGCAGCCAGGGGACTAGCGGGAGGCCGTACTACGAGCAGTACTTC
>TRBV5-1|many|TRBJ2-3|TRBD2
CASRPSGGFTDTQYF
TGCGCCAGCAGGCCTAGCGGGGGGTTCACAGATACGCAGTATTTT
>TRBV10-3|many|TRBJ2-3|-
CAISPGHYTDTQYF
TGTGCCATCAGTCCGGGACACTACACAGATACGCAGTATTTT
>TRBV20-1|many|TRBJ2-7|TRBD2
CSARDVFTSGSSYEQYF
TGCAGTGCTAGAGACGTCTTCACTAGCGGGAGCTCCTACGAGCAGTACTTC
>TRBV12-3/TRBV12-4|few|TRBJ1-2|-
CASSLGGAYGYTF
TGTGCCAGCAGTTTGGGGGGGGCCTATGGCTACACCTTC
>TRBV7-3|many|TRBJ2-2|TRBD2
CASSLYAGTSGRRGTGELFF
TGTGCCAGCAGCTTATATGCCGGGACTAGCGGGAGGCGGGGCACCGGGGAGCTGTTTTTT
>TRBV7-8|many|TRBJ2-7|TRBD2
CASSFTSGSRYEQYF
TGTGCCAGCAGCTTTACTAGCGGGAGTCGGTACGAGCAGTACTTC
>TRBV12-3/TRBV12-4|many|TRBJ1-1|-
CASSPGVMNTEAFF
TGTGCCAGCAGTCCCGGAGTCATGAACACTGAAGCTTTCTTT
>TRBV4-3|-|TRBJ1-5|-
CASSQDGSGNQPQHF
TGCGCCAGCAGCCAAGATGGGTCAGGGAATCAGCCCCAGCATTTT
>TRBV7-6|many|TRBJ2-7|-
CASSPTPGRFYEQYF
TGTGCCAGCAGCCCTACTCCGGGACGCTTCTACGAGCAGTACTTC
>TRBV19|many|TRBJ2-5|-
CASSIQSGDETQYF
TGTGCCAGTAGTATACAGTCAGGGGACGAGACCCAGTACTTC
>TRBV11-2|-|TRBJ2-5|TRBD1
CASSLAGTGGAQTQYF
TGTGCCAGCAGCTTAGCCGGGACAGGGGGCGCGCAGACCCAGTACTTC
>TRBV6-6|many|TRBJ2-4|-
CASSPQRPKNIQYF
TGTGCCAGCAGTCCACAGAGACCCAAAAACATTCAGTACTTC
>TRBV18|-|TRBJ2-7|-
CASSSTGSYEQYF
TGTGCCAGCTCATCTACAGGGTCCTACGAGCAGTACTTC
>TRBV6-4|many|TRBJ1-2|-
CASSPGQNYGYTF
TGTGCCAGCAGCCCAGGACAGAACTATGGCTACACCTTC
>TRBV7-9|few|TRBJ1-2|-
CASSFPLWEGYTF
TGTGCCAGCAGCTTCCCTCTATGGGAGGGCTACACCTTC
>TRBV28|medium-sized|TRBJ2-1|-
CASSPGANEQFF
TGTGCCAGCAGTCCAGGGGCAAATGAGCAGTTCTTC
>TRBV21-1|many|TRBJ1-5|-
CASSRRGRGREPQHF
TGTGCCAGCAGCAGAAGAGGGCGGGGCAGGGAGCCCCAGCATTTT
>TRBV11-2|many|TRBJ2-1|-
CASSLVLYNEQFF
TGTGCCAGCAGCTTGGTACTCTACAATGAGCAGTTCTTC
>TRBV24-1|many|TRBJ2-1|-
CATSVRDGFNNEQFF
TGTGCCACCAGTGTCCGGGACGGATTCAACAATGAGCAGTTCTTC
>TRBV30|few|TRBJ1-4|TRBD1
CAWRSGRGYEKLFF
TGTGCCTGGAGGTCGGGCAGGGGGTACGAAAAACTGTTTTTT
>TRBV7-8|many|TRBJ2-5|TRBD2
CASSTSGRAVTQYF
TGTGCCAGCAGCACTAGCGGGAGGGCAGTAACCCAGTACTTC
>TRBV20-1|many|TRBJ1-6|-
CSASRQTLGNSPLHF
TGCAGTGCTAGCCGACAGACCCTTGGGAATTCACCCCTCCACTTT
>TRBV5-1|many|TRBJ2-7|-
CASSLSGTNYEQYF
TGCGCCAGCAGCTTATCCGGGACAAACTACGAGCAGTACTTC
>TRBV12-3/TRBV12-4|many|TRBJ1-2|TRBD1
CASSSGTGGLGYTF
TGTGCCAGCAGTTCCGGGACAGGGGGGCTAGGCTACACCTTC
>TRBV12-3/TRBV12-4|-|TRBJ2-3|TRBD1
CASSPLTGGGDTQYF
TGTGCCAGCAGTCCTCTGACAGGGGGGGGTGATACGCAGTATTTT
>TRBV9|many|TRBJ2-3|TRBD2
CASSVAHGAGNTDTQYF
TGTGCCAGCAGCGTAGCTCACGGAGCGGGGAATACAGATACGCAGTATTTT
>TRBV7-9|many|TRBJ2-3|TRBD1
CASSSDRMHTDTQYF
TGTGCCAGCAGCTCGGACAGGATGCACACAGATACGCAGTATTTT
>TRBV10-3|many|TRBJ1-1|-
CAISERGGALNTEAFF
TGTGCCATCAGTGAGCGGGGAGGCGCATTGAACACTGAAGCTTTCTTT
>TRBV12-3/TRBV12-4|many|TRBJ1-1|-
CASSSSRGTEAFF
TGTGCCAGCAGTTCATCTCGTGGCACTGAAGCTTTCTTT
>TRBV5-1|many|TRBJ2-1|-
CASSLNPTSYNEQFF
TGCGCCAGCAGCTTAAACCCCACATCCTACAATGAGCAGTTCTTC
>TRBV11-1|-|TRBJ2-1|-
CASSFTGANEQFF
TGTGCCAGCAGCTTTACCGGGGCCAATGAGCAGTTCTTC
>TRBV3-1|many|TRBJ2-7|TRBD2
CASSPWTSGRDEQYF
TGTGCCAGCAGCCCTTGGACTAGCGGGAGGGACGAGCAGTACTTC